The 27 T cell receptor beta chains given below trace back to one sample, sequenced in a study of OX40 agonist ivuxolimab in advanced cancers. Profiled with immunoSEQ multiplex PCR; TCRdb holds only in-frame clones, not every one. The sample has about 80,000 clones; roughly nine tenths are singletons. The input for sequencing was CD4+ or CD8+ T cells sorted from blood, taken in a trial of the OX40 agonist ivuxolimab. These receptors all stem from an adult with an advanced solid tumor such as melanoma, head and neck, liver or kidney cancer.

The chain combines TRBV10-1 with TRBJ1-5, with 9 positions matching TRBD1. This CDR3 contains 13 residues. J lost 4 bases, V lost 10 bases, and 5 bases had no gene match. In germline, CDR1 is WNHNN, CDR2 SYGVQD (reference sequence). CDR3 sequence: CAIRDRANQPQHF. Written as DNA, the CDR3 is TGCGCCATCAGGGACAGGGCGAATCAGCCCCAGCATTTT.

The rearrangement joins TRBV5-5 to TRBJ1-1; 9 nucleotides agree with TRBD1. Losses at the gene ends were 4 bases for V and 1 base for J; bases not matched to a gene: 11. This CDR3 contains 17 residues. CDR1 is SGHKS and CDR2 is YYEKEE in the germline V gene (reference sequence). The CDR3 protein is CASSQEPGQGGNTEAFF. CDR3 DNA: TGTGCCAGCAGCCAAGAACCGGGACAGGGAGGGAACACTGAAGCTTTCTTT. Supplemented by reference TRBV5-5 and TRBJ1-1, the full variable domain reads DAGVTQSPTHLIKTRGQQVTLRCSPISGHKSVSWYQQVLGQGPQFIFQYYEKEERGRGNFPDRFSARQFPNYSSELNVNALLLGDSALYLCASSQEPGQGGNTEAFFGQGTRLTVV.

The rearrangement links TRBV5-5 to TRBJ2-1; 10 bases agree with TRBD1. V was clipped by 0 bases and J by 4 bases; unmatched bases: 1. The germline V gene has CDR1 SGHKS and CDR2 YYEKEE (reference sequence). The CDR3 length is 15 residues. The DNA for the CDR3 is TGTGCCAGCAGCTTGGGGACAGGGGGATACAATGAGCAGTTCTTC. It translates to CASSLGTGGYNEQFF.

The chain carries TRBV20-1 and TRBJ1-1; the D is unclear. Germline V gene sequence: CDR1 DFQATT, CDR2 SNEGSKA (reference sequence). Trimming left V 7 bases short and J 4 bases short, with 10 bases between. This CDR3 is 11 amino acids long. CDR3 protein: CSVAPGTEAFF. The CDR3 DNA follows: TGCAGTGTTGCACCGGGCACTGAAGCTTTCTTT.

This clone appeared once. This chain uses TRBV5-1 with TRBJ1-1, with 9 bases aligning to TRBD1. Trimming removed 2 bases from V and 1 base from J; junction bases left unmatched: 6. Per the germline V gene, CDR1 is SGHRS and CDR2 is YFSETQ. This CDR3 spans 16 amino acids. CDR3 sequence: CASSLQTGGWNTEAFF. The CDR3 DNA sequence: TGCGCCAGCAGCTTACAGACAGGGGGATGGAACACTGAAGCTTTCTTT. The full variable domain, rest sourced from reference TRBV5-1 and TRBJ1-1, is KAGVTQTPRYLIKTRGQQVTLSCSPISGHRSVSWYQQTPGQGLQFLFEYFSETQRNKGNFPGRFSGRQFSNSRSEMNVSTLELGDSALYLCASSLQTGGWNTEAFFGQGTRLTVV.

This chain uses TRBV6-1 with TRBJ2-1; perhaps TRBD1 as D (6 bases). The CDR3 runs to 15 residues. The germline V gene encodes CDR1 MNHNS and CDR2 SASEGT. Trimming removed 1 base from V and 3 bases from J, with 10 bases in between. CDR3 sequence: CASSEVGQSYNEQFF. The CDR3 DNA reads TGTGCCAGCAGTGAAGTGGGACAAAGCTACAATGAGCAGTTCTTC.

The chain's CDR3 is CASSLAPGLAGVTGELFF. As DNA, the CDR3 is TGCGCCAGCAGCTTGGCCCCGGGACTAGCGGGGGTCACCGGGGAGCTGTTTTTT. The chain carries TRBV5-1 and TRBJ2-2, with TRBD2 identical over 14 bases. The CDR3 is made up of 18 amino acids. From germline, CDR1 is SGHRS and CDR2 YFSETQ. Germline trimming cut 0 bases from V and 4 bases from J; bases unmatched to any gene: 5.

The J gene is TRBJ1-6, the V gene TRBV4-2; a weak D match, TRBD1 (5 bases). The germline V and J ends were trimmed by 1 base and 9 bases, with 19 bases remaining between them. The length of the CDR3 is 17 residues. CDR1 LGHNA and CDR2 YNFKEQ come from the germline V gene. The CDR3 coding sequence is TGTGCCAGCAGCCAAGCCGCCCGCGGGGGGTCAGGTTCACCCCTCCACTTT. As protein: CASSQAARGGSGSPLHF.

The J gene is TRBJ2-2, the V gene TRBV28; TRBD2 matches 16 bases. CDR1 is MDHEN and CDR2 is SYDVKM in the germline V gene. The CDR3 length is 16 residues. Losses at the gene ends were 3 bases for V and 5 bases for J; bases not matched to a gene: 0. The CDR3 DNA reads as TGTGCCAGCAGTTTGGGACTAGCGGGAGGGACCGGGGAGCTGTTTTTT. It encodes CASSLGLAGGTGELFF. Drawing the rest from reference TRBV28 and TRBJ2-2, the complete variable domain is DVKVTQSSRYLVKRTGEKVFLECVQDMDHENMFWYRQDPGLGLRLIYFSYDVKMKEKGDIPEGYSVSREKKERFSLILESASTNQTSMYLCASSLGLAGGTGELFFGEGSRLTVL.

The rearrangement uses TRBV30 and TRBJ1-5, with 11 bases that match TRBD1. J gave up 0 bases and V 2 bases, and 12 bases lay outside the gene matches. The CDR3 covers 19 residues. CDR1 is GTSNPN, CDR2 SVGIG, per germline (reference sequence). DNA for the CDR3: TGTGCCTGGAGTAGTCGGGGACAGGGGGATCCCTTTAGCAATCAGCCCCAGCATTTT. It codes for CAWSSRGQGDPFSNQPQHF.

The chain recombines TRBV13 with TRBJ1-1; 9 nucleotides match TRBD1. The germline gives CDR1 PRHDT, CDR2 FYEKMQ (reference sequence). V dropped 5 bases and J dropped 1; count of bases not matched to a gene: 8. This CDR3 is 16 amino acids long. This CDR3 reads CASSPRTGAGNTEAFF. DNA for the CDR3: TGTGCCAGCAGCCCTCGGACAGGGGCAGGGAACACTGAAGCTTTCTTT.

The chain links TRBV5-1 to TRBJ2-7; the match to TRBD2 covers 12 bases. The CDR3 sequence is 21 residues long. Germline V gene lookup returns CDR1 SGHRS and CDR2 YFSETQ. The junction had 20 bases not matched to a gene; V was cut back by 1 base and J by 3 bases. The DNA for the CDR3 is TGCGCCAGCAGCTTGAAACTAGGGAGACTAGCGGGAGACCACACGATCTACGAGCAGTACTTC. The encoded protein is CASSLKLGRLAGDHTIYEQYF.

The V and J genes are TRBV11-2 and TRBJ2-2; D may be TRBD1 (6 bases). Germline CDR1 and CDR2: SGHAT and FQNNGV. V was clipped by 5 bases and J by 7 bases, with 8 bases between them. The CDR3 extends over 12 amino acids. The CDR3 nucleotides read TGTGCCAGCAGCCCAGGGGTCGGGGAGCTGTTTTTT. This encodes CASSPGVGELFF.

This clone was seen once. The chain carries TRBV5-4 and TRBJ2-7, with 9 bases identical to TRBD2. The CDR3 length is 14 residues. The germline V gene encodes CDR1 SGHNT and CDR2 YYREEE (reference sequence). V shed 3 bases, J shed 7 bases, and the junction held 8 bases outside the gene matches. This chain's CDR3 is CASSYGLANPEQYF. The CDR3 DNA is TGTGCCAGCAGCTATGGACTAGCGAACCCGGAGCAGTACTTC.

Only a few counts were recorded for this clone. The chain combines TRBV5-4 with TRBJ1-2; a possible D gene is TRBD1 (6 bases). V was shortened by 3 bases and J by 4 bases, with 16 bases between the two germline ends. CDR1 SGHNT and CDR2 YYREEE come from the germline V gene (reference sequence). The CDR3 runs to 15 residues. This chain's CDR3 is CASSSNQGKGYGYTF. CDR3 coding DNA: TGTGCCAGCAGCTCCAATCAGGGGAAGGGCTATGGCTACACCTTC.

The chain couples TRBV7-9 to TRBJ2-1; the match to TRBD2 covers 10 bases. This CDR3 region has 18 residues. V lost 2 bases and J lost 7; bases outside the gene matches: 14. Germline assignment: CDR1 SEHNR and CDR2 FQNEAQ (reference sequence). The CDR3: CASSLPFRLAGVGNEQFF. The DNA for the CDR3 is TGTGCCAGCAGCTTACCTTTTCGGCTAGCGGGAGTAGGGAATGAGCAGTTCTTC.

The CDR3 nucleotides are TGTGCCTGGAGGACAGGAGCGAACACTGAAGCTTTCTTT. Protein sequence: CAWRTGANTEAFF. The V call is TRBV30, the J call TRBJ1-1, with a weak D call TRBD1 (6 bases). The CDR3 is 13 amino acids. Per germline, CDR1 GTSNPN and CDR2 SVGIG (reference sequence). Deletions cut 3 bases from V and 1 base from J, with 9 bases between.

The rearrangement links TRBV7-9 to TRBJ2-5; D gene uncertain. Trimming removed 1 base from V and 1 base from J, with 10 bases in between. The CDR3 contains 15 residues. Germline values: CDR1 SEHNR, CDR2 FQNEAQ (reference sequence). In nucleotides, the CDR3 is TGTGCCAGCAGCTTAGAGTGGGCCCGCCAAGAGACCCAGTACTTC. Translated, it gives CASSLEWARQETQYF.

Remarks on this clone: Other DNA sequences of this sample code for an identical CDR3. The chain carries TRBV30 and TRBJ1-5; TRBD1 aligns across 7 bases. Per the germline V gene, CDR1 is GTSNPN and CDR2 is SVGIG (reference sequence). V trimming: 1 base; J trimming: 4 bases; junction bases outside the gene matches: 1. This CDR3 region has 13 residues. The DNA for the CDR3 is TGTGCCTGGAGTGGACAGGGTAATCAGCCCCAGCATTTT. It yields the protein CAWSGQGNQPQHF. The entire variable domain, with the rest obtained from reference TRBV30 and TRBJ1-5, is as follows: SQTIHQWPATLVQPVGSPLSLECTVEGTSNPNLYWYRQAAGRGLQLLFYSVGIGQISSEVPQNLSASRPQDRQFILSSKKLLLSDSGFYLCAWSGQGNQPQHFGDGTRLSIL.

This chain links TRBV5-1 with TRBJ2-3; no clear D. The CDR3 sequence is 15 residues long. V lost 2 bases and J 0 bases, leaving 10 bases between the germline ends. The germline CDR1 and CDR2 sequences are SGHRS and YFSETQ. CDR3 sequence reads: CASSFDTASTDTQYF. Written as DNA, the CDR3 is TGCGCCAGCAGCTTCGACACTGCTAGCACAGATACGCAGTATTTT. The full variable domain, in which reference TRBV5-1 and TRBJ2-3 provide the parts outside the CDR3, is KAGVTQTPRYLIKTRGQQVTLSCSPISGHRSVSWYQQTPGQGLQFLFEYFSETQRNKGNFPGRFSGRQFSNSRSEMNVSTLELGDSALYLCASSFDTASTDTQYFGPGTRLTVL.

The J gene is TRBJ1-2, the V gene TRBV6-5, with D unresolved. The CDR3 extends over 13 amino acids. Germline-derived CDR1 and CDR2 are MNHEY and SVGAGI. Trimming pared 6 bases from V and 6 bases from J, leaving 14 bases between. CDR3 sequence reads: CASSLLPSNGYTF. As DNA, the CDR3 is TGTGCCAGCAGCCTACTCCCCTCTAATGGCTACACCTTC.

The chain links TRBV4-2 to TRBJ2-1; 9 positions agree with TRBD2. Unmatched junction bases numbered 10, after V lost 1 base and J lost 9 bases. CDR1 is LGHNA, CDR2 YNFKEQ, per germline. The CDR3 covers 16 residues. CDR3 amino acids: CASSQAALAGIGEQFF. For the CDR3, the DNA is TGTGCCAGCAGCCAAGCAGCTCTAGCGGGAATTGGTGAGCAGTTCTTC.

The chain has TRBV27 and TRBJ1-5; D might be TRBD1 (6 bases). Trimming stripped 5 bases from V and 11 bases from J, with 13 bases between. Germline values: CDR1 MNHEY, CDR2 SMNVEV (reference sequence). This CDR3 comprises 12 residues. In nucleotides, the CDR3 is TGTGCCAGCAGTCCCATCGCAGGGGCCCAGCATTTT. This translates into CASSPIAGAQHF.

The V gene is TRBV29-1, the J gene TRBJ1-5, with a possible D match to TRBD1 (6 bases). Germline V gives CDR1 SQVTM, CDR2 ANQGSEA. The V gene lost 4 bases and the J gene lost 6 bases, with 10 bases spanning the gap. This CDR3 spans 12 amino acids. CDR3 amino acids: CSVGGGSQPQHF. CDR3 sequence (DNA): TGCAGCGTTGGGGGGGGCTCTCAGCCCCAGCATTTT.

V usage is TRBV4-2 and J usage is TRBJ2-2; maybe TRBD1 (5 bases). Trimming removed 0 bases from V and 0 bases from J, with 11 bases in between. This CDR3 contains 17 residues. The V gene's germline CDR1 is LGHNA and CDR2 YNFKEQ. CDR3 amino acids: CASSQDPSGTNTGELFF. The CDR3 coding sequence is TGTGCCAGCAGCCAAGATCCATCAGGGACGAACACCGGGGAGCTGTTTTTT.

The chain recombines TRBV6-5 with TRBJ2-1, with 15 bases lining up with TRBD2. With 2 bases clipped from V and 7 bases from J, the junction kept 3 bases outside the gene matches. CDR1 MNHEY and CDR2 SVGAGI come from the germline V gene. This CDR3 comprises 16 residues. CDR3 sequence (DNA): TGTGCCAGCAGTTACGCCGGGACTAGCGGGGGGAATGAGCAGTTCTTC. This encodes CASSYAGTSGGNEQFF.

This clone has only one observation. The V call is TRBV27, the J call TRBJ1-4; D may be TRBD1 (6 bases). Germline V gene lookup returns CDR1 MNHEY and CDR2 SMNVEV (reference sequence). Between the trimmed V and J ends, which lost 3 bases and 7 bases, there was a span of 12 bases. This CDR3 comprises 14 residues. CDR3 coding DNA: TGTGCCAGCAGTTTTTTCAAGGGGGGTGAAAAACTGTTTTTT. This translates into CASSFFKGGEKLFF.